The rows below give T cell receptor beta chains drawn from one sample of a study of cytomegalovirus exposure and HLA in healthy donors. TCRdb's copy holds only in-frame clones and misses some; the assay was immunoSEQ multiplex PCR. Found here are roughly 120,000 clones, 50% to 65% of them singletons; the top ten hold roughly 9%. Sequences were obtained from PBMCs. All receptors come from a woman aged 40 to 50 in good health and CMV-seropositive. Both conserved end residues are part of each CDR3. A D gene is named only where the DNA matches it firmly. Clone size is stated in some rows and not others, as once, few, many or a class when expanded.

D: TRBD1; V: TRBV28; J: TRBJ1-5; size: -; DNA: TGTGCCAGCAGTTTATGGGGGGGGGAGACAGGGGGCGGGGGACAGCCCCAGCATTTT; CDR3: CASSLWGGETGGGGQPQHF
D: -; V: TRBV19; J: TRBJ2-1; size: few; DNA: TGTGCCAGTAGTATCCGGCAGGGCCTCAATGAGCAGTTCTTC; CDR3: CASSIRQGLNEQFF
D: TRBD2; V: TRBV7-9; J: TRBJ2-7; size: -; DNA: TGTGCCAGCAGTCCATATCGGACTAGCGGGATCTACGAGCAGTACTTC; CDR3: CASSPYRTSGIYEQYF
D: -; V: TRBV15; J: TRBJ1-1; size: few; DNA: TGTGCCACCAGCAGAGATCAGGTTCGTCCTGAAGCTTTCTTT; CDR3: CATSRDQVRPEAFF
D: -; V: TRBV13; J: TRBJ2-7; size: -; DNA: TGTGCCAGCAGTCAGGGCAACGAGCAGTACTTC; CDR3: CASSQGNEQYF
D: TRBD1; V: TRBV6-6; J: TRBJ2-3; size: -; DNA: TGTGCCAGCAGGGGAACAGGGGACGCAGATACGCAGTATTTT; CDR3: CASRGTGDADTQYF
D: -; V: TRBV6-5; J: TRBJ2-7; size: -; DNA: TGTGCCAGCAGTTACTCGAGGCGGGATGGCGACGAGCAGTACTTC; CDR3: CASSYSRRDGDEQYF
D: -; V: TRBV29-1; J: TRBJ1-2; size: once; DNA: TGCAGCGTTGACGGTAGTTATGGCTACACCTTC; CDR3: CSVDGSYGYTF
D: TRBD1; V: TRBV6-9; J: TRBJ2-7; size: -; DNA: TGTGCCAGCAGTTATCAGGGGGCCTACGAGCAGTACTTC; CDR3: CASSYQGAYEQYF
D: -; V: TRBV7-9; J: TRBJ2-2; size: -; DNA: TGTGCCAGCAGCTATACTTCGCTTGTCCGGACCGGGGAGCTGTTTTTT; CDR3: CASSYTSLVRTGELFF
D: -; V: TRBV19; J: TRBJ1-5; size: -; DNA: TGTGCCAGTAGTACGCGACAGCGTTATAGCAATCAGCCCCAGCATTTT; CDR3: CASSTRQRYSNQPQHF
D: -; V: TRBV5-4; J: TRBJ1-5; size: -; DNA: TGTGCCAGCAGCTTGTTTGGAGTTAGCAATCAGCCCCAGCATTTT; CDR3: CASSLFGVSNQPQHF
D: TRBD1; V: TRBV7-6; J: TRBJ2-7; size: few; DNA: TGTGCCAGCAGCTTAGGACGATCCAGGGGGCAGTCCGAGCAGTACTTC; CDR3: CASSLGRSRGQSEQYF
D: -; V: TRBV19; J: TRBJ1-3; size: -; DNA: TGTGCCAGTAGTTCCAGGGTGGGGACTGGAAACACCATATATTTT; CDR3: CASSSRVGTGNTIYF
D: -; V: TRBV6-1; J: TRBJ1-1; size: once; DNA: TGTGCCAGCACCAGGAGCGTCAGGGCGCCGGAAGCTTTCTTT; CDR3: CASTRSVRAPEAFF
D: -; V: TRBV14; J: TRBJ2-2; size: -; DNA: TGTGCCAGCAGCCAAGATTTGCGAGGTTCTATCGGGGAGCTGTTTTTT; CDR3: CASSQDLRGSIGELFF
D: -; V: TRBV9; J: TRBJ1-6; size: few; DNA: TGTGCCAGCAGCGTAGATCCCCGGGCAGGGGAGGGATCACCCCTCCACTTT; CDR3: CASSVDPRAGEGSPLHF
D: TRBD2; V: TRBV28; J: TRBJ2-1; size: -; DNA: TGTGCCAGCAGTGGGGGGACTATCAGTATTCTTAACAATGAGCAGTTCTTC; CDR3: CASSGGTISILNNEQFF
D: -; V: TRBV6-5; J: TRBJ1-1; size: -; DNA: TGTGCCAGCAGTTCCGGGGGGGGGCGTCCTGAAGCTTTCTTT; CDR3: CASSSGGGRPEAFF
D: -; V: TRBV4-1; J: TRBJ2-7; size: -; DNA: TGCGCCAGCAGCCAAGAGATCTCAGGGGTCTACGAGCAGTACTTC; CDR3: CASSQEISGVYEQYF
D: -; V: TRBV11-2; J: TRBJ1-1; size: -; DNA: TGTGCCAGCAGCTTAGGTAGCTTGAACACTGAAGCTTTCTTT; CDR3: CASSLGSLNTEAFF
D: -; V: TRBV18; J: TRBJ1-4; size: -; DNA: TGTGCCAGCTCAGGCTCTAATGAAAAACTGTTTTTT; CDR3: CASSGSNEKLFF
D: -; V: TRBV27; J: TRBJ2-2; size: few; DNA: TGTGCCAGCAGTTTGCAGGGTATCGGGGAGCTGTTTTTT; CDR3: CASSLQGIGELFF
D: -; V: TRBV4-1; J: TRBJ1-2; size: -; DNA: TGCGCCAGCAGCCAAGATAGTGAGTCAGGGAATACTAACTATGGCTACACCTTC; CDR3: CASSQDSESGNTNYGYTF
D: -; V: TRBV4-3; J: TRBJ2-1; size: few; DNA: TGCGCCAGCAGCCAAGGATCTAGGATCAATGAGCAGTTCTTC; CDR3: CASSQGSRINEQFF
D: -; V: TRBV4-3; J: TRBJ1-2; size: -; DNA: TGCGCCAGCAGCCAAGGGGATGGGGCGATCCCCTATGGCTACACCTTC; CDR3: CASSQGDGAIPYGYTF
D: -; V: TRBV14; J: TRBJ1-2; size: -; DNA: TGTGCCAGCAGCCAACCCGGTGTCCCGAGTATGGAGGGCTACACCTTC; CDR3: CASSQPGVPSMEGYTF
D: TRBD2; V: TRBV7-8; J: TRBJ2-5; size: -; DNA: TGTGCCAGCAGCTCCTTCGGAGCGGGGGAGACCCAGTACTTC; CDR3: CASSSFGAGETQYF
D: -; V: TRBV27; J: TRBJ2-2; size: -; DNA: TGTGCCAGCAGTTTTTGGGGAGGGGGCGGGGAGCTGTTTTTT; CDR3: CASSFWGGGGELFF
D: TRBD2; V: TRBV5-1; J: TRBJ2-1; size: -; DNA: TGCGCCAGCCGCCGACTAGCGGGAGATGGTGAGCAGTTCTTC; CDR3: CASRRLAGDGEQFF
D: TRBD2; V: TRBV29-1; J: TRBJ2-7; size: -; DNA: TGCAGCGTTGCCCCTAGCGGGGGAAGCTACGAGCAGTACTTC; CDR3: CSVAPSGGSYEQYF
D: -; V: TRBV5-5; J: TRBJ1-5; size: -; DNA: TGTGCCAGCAGCTTGGGGGGGCCGTCGGATTATCAGCCCCAGCATTTT; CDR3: CASSLGGPSDYQPQHF
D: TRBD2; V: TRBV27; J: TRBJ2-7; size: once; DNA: TGTGCCAGCAGTTTAGGAGCGGGAGGTTACGAGCAGTACTTC; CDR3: CASSLGAGGYEQYF
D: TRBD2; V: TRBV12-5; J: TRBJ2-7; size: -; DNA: TGTGCTAGTGGCATAACTAGCGGGAGTTACGAGCAGTACTTC; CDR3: CASGITSGSYEQYF
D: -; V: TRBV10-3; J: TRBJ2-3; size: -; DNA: TGTGCCATCAGTGAGGACTTAGCGAGCACAGATACGCAGTATTTT; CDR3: CAISEDLASTDTQYF
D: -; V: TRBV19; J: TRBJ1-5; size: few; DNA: TGTGCCAGTAGTCAGGCAGGCAGCAATCAGCCCCAGCATTTT; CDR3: CASSQAGSNQPQHF
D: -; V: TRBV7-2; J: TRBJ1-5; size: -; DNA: TGTGCCAGCAGCTTACCCGACAGGCGGCCCCAGCATTTT; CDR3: CASSLPDRRPQHF
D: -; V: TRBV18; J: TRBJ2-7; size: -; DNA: TGTGCCAGCTCACCTGGTCCCGGTTCTTACGAGCAGTACTTC; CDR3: CASSPGPGSYEQYF
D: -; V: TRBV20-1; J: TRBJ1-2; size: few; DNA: TGCAGTGCACAGACCGCTTATGGCTACACCTTC; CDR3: CSAQTAYGYTF
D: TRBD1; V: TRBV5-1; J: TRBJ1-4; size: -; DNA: TGCGCCAGCAGCCTCCTGACAGGGCTTGGAGAAAAACTGTTTTTT; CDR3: CASSLLTGLGEKLFF
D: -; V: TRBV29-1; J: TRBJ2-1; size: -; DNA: TGCAGCGTCCCTCCCCCAGGGAATCCCCCCAATGAGCAGTTCTTC; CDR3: CSVPPPGNPPNEQFF
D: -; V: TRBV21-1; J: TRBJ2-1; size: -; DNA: TGTGCCAGCAGCAGCCGACTGATCTACAATGAGCAGTTCTTC; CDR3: CASSSRLIYNEQFF
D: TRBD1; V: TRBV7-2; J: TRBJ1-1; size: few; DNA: TGTGCCAGCAGCTTAGGGGGACAGGGCGAAGCTTTCTTT; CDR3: CASSLGGQGEAFF
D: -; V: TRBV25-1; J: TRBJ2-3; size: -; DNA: TGTGCCAGCAGTGAAAAAGCGGTATTCACAGATACGCAGTATTTT; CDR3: CASSEKAVFTDTQYF
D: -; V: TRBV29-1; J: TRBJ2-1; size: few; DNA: TGCAGCGTCGATTGGACAGTTTTATACAATGAGCAGTTCTTC; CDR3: CSVDWTVLYNEQFF
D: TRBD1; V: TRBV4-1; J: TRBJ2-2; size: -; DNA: TGCGCCAGCAGCCAAGTAGGGGGCGAAACCGGGGAGCTGTTTTTT; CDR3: CASSQVGGETGELFF
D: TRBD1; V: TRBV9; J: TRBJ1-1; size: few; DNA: TGTGCCAGCAGTCGGTCCTCAGGGGGAACATCTTTCTTT; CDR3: CASSRSSGGTSFF
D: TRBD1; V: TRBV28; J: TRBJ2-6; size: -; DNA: TGTGCCAGCAGCCTGGGACAGGGTGACTCTGGGGCCAACGTCCTGACTTTC; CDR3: CASSLGQGDSGANVLTF
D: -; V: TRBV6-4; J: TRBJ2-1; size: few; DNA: TGTGCCAGCAGTGAGGCAGGGGTGTCCTACAATGAGCAGTTCTTC; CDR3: CASSEAGVSYNEQFF
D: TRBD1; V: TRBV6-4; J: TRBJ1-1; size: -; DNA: TGTGCCAGCTGTGGCCTAGACAGGGTAGGAACTGAAGCTTTCTTT; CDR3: CASCGLDRVGTEAFF
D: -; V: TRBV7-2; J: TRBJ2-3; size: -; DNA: TGTGCCAGCAGCCCTGGGAGGTCGGAGGATACGCAGTATTTT; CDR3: CASSPGRSEDTQYF
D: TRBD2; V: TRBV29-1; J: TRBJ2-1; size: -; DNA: TGCAGCGTTGAAGGCGGACTAGTTTTTGAGCAGTTCTTC; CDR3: CSVEGGLVFEQFF
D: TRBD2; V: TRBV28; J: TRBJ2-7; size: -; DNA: TGTGCCAGCAGTTTCCCGACTAGCGGGAACTACGAGCAGTACTTC; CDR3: CASSFPTSGNYEQYF
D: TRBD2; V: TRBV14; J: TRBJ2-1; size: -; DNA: TGTGCCAGCAGCCAAGTTACGGGAGGGCGGTACAATGAGCAGTTCTTC; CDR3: CASSQVTGGRYNEQFF
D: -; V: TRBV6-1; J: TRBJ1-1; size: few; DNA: TGTGCCAGCATCTACAGGGAAGAGAATGGTGAAGCTTTCTTT; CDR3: CASIYREENGEAFF
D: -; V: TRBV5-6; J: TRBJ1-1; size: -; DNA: TGTGCCAGCAGCTTCGGAGGGCTCCCTAACACTGAAGCTTTCTTT; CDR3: CASSFGGLPNTEAFF
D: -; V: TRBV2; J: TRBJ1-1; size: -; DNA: TGTGCCGCTGGGCGAGATGGGACTGGGAACACTGAAGCTTTCTTT; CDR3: CAAGRDGTGNTEAFF